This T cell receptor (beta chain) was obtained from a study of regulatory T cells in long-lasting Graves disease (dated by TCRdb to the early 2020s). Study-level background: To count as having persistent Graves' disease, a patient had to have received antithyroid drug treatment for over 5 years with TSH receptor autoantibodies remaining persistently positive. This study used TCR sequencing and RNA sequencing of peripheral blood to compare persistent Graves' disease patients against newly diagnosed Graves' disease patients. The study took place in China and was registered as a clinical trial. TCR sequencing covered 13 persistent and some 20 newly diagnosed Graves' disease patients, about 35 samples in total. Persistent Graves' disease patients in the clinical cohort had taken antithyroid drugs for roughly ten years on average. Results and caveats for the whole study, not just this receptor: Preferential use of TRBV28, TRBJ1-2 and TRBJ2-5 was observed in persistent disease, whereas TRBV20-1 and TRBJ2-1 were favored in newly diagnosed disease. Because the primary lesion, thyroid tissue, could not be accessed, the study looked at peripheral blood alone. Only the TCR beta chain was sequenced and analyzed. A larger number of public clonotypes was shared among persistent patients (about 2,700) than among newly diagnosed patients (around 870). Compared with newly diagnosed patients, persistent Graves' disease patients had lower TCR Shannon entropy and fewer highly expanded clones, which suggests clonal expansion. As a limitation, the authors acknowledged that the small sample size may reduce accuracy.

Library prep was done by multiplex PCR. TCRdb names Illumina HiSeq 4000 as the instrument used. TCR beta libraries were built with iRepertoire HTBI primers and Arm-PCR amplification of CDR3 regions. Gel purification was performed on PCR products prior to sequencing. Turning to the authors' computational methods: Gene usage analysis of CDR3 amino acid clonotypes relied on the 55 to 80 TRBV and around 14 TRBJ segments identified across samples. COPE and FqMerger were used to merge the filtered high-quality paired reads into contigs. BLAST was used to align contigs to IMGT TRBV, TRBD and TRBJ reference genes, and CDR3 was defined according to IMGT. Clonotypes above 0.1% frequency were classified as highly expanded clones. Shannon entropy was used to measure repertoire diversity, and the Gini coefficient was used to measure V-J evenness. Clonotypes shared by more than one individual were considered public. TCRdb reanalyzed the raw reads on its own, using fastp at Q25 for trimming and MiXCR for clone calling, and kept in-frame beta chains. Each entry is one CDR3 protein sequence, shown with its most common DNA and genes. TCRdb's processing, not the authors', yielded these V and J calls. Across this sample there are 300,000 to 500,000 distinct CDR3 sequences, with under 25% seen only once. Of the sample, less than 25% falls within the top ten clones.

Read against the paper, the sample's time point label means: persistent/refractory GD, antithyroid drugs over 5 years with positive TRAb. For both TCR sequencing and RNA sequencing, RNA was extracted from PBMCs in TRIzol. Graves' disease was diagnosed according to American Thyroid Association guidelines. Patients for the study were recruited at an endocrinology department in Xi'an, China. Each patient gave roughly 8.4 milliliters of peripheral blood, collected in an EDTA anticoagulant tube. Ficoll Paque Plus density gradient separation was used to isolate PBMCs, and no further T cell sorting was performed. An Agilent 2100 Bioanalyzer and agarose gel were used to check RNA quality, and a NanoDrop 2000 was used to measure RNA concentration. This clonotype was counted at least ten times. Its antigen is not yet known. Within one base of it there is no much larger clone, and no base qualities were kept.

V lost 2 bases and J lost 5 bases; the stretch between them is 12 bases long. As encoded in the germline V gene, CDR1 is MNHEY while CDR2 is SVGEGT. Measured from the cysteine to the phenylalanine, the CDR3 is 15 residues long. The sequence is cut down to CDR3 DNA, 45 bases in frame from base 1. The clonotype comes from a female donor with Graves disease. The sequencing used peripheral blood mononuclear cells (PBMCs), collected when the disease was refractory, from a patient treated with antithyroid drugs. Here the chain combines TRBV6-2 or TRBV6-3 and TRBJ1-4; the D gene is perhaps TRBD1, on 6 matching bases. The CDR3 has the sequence CASSYARGANEKLFF. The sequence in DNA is TGTGCCAGCAGTTACGCTCGGGGGGCGAATGAAAAACTGTTTTTT.